In its sample, the clone carrying this TCR beta chain was seen many times. Generation of TCR beta libraries employed quantitative 5'-RACE incorporating molecular barcodes. TCRdb re-called the 5' RACE reads through MiXCR, storing one row per CDR3 protein. The sample records some 38,000 distinct CDR3 sequences, less than 4% being singletons. The data are from a study of CD8 T cells in ankylosing spondylitis. Germline CDR1 is SGDLS and CDR2 is YYNGEE. This CDR3 is 12 amino acids long. Germline trimming cut 7 bases from V and 7 bases from J; bases unmatched to any gene: 5. The receptor was derived from a male donor with ankylosing spondylitis or in good health (not recorded which). The chain employs TRBV9 and TRBJ2-1; 7 nucleotides align to TRBD2. The sequenced material came from blood, either unsorted or a sorted T cell fraction (not recorded which). The CDR3 DNA reads TGTGCCAGCGGGAGGGCCGGGAATGAGCAGTTCTTC. Translation: CASGRAGNEQFF.